Shown below are 23 T cell receptor beta chains from a single sample sequenced in a study of shared clonotypes between healthy human individuals. Sequenced by immunoSEQ multiplex PCR; TCRdb stores in-frame clones only, minus some. The sample has about a million clones; 77% are singletons. The specimen sequenced was memory CD4+ T cells from PBMCs. Documented subset: CD45RA-negative fraction. These receptors were obtained from a man younger than 30 in good health. Some clones in this sample may be carry-over from other donors' samples.

The chain combines TRBV6-5 with TRBJ2-5; tentatively, D is TRBD2 (6 bases). The DNA end favors TRBJ2-7, so the J call may be wrong. The CDR3 sequence is 14 residues long. Germline V gene sequence: CDR1 MNHEY, CDR2 SVGAGI. The DNA for the CDR3 is TGTGCCAGCCTCGTTTTGGTGGGGGGCTACGAGCAGTACTTC. It yields the protein CASLVLVGGYEQYF.

On this clone itself: Other DNA sequences in this specimen translate into the identical CDR3. The chain carries TRBV7-2 and TRBJ2-7; no definite D call. The CDR3 contains 14 residues. V was clipped by 1 base and J by 0 bases, with 7 bases between them. The V gene's germline CDR1 is SGHTA and CDR2 FQGNSA. Here the CDR3 reads CASSLDLRSYEQYF. The CDR3 nucleotides read TGTGCCAGCAGCTTAGATCTCCGCTCCTACGAGCAGTACTTC. Drawing the rest from reference TRBV7-2 and TRBJ2-7, the complete variable domain is GAGVSQSPSNKVTEKGKDVELRCDPISGHTALYWYRQSLGQGLEFLIYFQGNSAPDKSGLPSDRFSAERTGGSVSTLTIQRTQQEDSAVYLCASSLDLRSYEQYFGPGTRLTVT.

For this clone: It differs at one base from a far larger clone, so likely a read error. The sample contains more than one DNA sequence encoding this CDR3. CDR3 sequence: CAIRISGGAGYGYTF. In DNA, the CDR3 is TGTGCCATCAGGATTTCAGGGGGCGCGGGCTATGGCTACACCTTC. The chain links TRBV10-3 to TRBJ1-2; 8 bases match TRBD1. Germline CDR1 and CDR2: ENHRY and SYGVKD. V trimming: 6 bases; J trimming: 4 bases; junction bases outside the gene matches: 10. The CDR3 length is 15 residues.

About this clone: The sample has other DNA sequences that encode this CDR3 too. The genes are TRBV9 and TRBJ2-5; 8 nucleotides agree with TRBD2. The CDR3 contains 14 residues. V lost 2 bases to trimming and J lost 2 bases; unmatched junction nucleotides: 2. In germline, CDR1 is SGDLS, CDR2 YYNGEE. The CDR3 DNA sequence: TGTGCCAGCAGCGTTACTAGCGGACAAGAGACCCAGTACTTC. Its translation: CASSVTSGQETQYF.

The chain combines TRBV7-2 with TRBJ1-1; D gene ambiguous. Trimming stripped 6 bases from V and 6 bases from J, with 14 bases between. The germline V gene encodes CDR1 SGHTA and CDR2 FQGNSA. This CDR3 has 13 amino acids. In nucleotides, the CDR3 is TGTGCCAGCAGGACCCTTTGGGTCTCTGAAGCTTTCTTT. Translation: CASRTLWVSEAFF. Based on the CDR3 plus reference TRBV7-2 and TRBJ1-1, the full variable domain is GAGVSQSPSNKVTEKGKDVELRCDPISGHTALYWYRQSLGQGLEFLIYFQGNSAPDKSGLPSDRFSAERTGGSVSTLTIQRTQQEDSAVYLCASRTLWVSEAFFGQGTRLTVV.

A note on this clone: The sample has other DNA sequences that encode this CDR3 too. The rearrangement links TRBV7-3 to TRBJ1-1; possibly TRBD1 for D (5 bases). V shed 5 bases and J shed 3 bases, with 10 bases lying between them. In germline, CDR1 is SGHTA, CDR2 FQGTGA. The length of the CDR3 is 13 residues. CDR3 bases: TGTGCCAGCAGCCCCCAGGGCGACACTGAAGCTTTCTTT. Protein: CASSPQGDTEAFF.

This sequence joins TRBV6-1 and TRBJ1-5; 7 nucleotides line up with TRBD1. The CDR3 is made up of 16 amino acids. Germline V gives CDR1 MNHNS, CDR2 SASEGT. J lost 7 bases, V lost 4 bases, and 13 bases had no gene match. CDR3 in amino acids: CASSASDRARSQPQHF. For the CDR3, the DNA is TGTGCCAGCAGTGCAAGCGACAGGGCTCGGTCACAGCCCCAGCATTTT.

This sequence joins TRBV29-1 and TRBJ2-3; 11 positions match TRBD1. Per germline, CDR1 SQVTM and CDR2 ANQGSEA. The CDR3 spans 16 residues. V lost 6 bases to trimming and J lost 2 bases; unmatched junction nucleotides: 10. CDR3 nucleotides: TGCAGCGTCGTGTTGGGGACAGGGGGGTTCACAGATACGCAGTATTTT. Protein: CSVVLGTGGFTDTQYF.

The V and J genes are TRBV6-1 and TRBJ2-1; D is unresolved. The V end lost 3 bases, the J end lost 1 base, and 13 bases lay between the germline ends. This CDR3 region has 16 residues. The germline gives CDR1 MNHNS, CDR2 SASEGT. CDR3 in DNA: TGTGCCAGCAGTGAGCTGCGTGCGATTTCCTACAATGAGCAGTTCTTC. Protein product: CASSELRAISYNEQFF.

The CDR3 loop is CASSSPAGGDTSGANVLTF. In DNA form, the CDR3 reads TGTGCCAGCAGTTCTCCCGCCGGGGGGGATACCTCTGGGGCCAACGTCCTGACTTTC. The V call is TRBV28, the J call TRBJ2-6; 8 nucleotides align to TRBD2. Looked up from germline, CDR1 is MDHEN and CDR2 is SYDVKM. The CDR3 runs 19 residues. V dropped 4 bases and J dropped 0; count of bases not matched to a gene: 11. The whole variable domain, remainder taken from reference TRBV28 and TRBJ2-6, is DVKVTQSSRYLVKRTGEKVFLECVQDMDHENMFWYRQDPGLGLRLIYFSYDVKMKEKGDIPEGYSVSREKKERFSLILESASTNQTSMYLCASSSPAGGDTSGANVLTFGAGSRLTVL.

In this sample, this clone turned up a few times. The rearrangement uses TRBV27 and TRBJ1-1, with D unclear. The V end lost 4 bases, the J end lost 6 bases, and 9 bases lay between the germline ends. Looked up from germline, CDR1 is MNHEY and CDR2 is SMNVEV (reference sequence). The CDR3 loop spans 12 amino acids. For the CDR3, the DNA is TGTGCCAGCAGTTCGCGGGTAGCTGAAGCTTTCTTT. Its translation is CASSSRVAEAFF.

The V and J genes are TRBV5-1 and TRBJ2-1, with D perhaps matching TRBD1 (6 bases). With 4 bases removed from V and 0 bases from J, the gap between germline ends came to 11 bases. The CDR3 length is 15 residues. Germline V gene lookup returns CDR1 SGHRS and CDR2 YFSETQ. This chain's CDR3 is CASSRGQNSYNEQFF. The CDR3 DNA is TGCGCCAGCAGCCGCGGACAGAACTCCTACAATGAGCAGTTCTTC.

The chain couples TRBV9 to TRBJ2-7; 8 positions agree with TRBD1. The V and J ends lost 4 bases and 3 bases, in that order; junction bases with no gene match: 6. The CDR3 covers 14 residues. Germline CDR1 and CDR2: SGDLS and YYNGEE. CDR3 amino acids: CASSRQGNGYEQYF. The CDR3 region has the DNA TGTGCCAGCAGCCGACAGGGGAATGGCTACGAGCAGTACTTC.

The chain joins TRBV10-3 to TRBJ2-2; TRBD2 aligns across 9 bases. Germline V lookup: CDR1 ENHRY, CDR2 SYGVKD. The length of the CDR3 is 16 residues. The J segment lost 3 bases and the V segment lost 6 bases, leaving 8 bases of the junction unmatched. Written as DNA, the CDR3 is TGTGCCATCAGAAGAATCGCGGGAGGGGACACCGGGGAGCTGTTTTTT. Translating gives CAIRRIAGGDTGELFF.

The gene calls are TRBV11-2 and TRBJ2-7; 7 bases are a match to TRBD2. Losses at the gene ends were 5 bases for V and 4 bases for J; bases not matched to a gene: 8. Germline V gene sequence: CDR1 SGHAT, CDR2 FQNNGV. The length of the CDR3 is 14 residues. The CDR3 loop is CASSTGLDTYEQYF. CDR3 DNA sequence: TGTGCCAGCAGCACCGGACTAGATACATACGAGCAGTACTTC. The full variable domain, in which reference TRBV11-2 and TRBJ2-7 provide the parts outside the CDR3, is EAGVAQSPRYKIIEKRQSVAFWCNPISGHATLYWYQQILGQGPKLLIQFQNNGVVDDSQLPKDRFSAERLKGVDSTLKIQPAKLEDSAVYLCASSTGLDTYEQYFGPGTRLTVT.

The V call is TRBV21-1, the J call TRBJ2-7. TRBV21-1 is a pseudogene locus. The CDR3 loop spans 15 amino acids. CDR3: CASNKMDHVIYEQYF. The CDR3 bases are TGTGCCAGCAACAAGATGGACCACGTAATCTACGAGCAGTACTTC.

The rearrangement uses TRBV5-3 and TRBJ1-1; D gene uncertain. TRBV5-3 is an open reading frame whose function is uncertain. V dropped 0 bases and J dropped 3 bases, with 9 bases sitting between them. This CDR3 has 14 residues. CDR3 sequence (DNA): TGTGCCAGAAGCTTGGGGGGTGTGGACACTGAAGCTTTCTTT. This translates into CARSLGGVDTEAFF.

The rearrangement links TRBV5-1 to TRBJ2-7; D is possibly TRBD1 or TRBD2 (5 bases each). Germline CDR1 SGHRS, CDR2 YFSETQ. The V end was cut by 6 bases, the J end by 2 bases, with 9 bases between. CDR3 size: 12 residues. The CDR3 spells CASNGAPYEQYF. CDR3 nucleotide sequence: TGCGCCAGCAACGGGGCCCCCTACGAGCAGTACTTC.

The chain carries TRBV30 and TRBJ2-7; 11 bases match TRBD2. V dropped 0 bases and J dropped 1; count of bases not matched to a gene: 8. This CDR3 has 17 amino acids. Germline V gives CDR1 GTSNPN, CDR2 SVGIG (reference sequence). As DNA, the CDR3 is TGTGCCTGGAGTGTATGGGCTAGCGGGAGGCAGTCCTACGAGCAGTACTTC. This encodes CAWSVWASGRQSYEQYF.

CDR3 amino acids: CASTRGDTRQETQYF. The CDR3 DNA follows: TGTGCCAGCACGCGCGGGGACACCAGACAAGAGACCCAGTACTTC. The V call is TRBV2, the J call TRBJ2-5, with D possibly called TRBD1 or TRBD2 (6 bases each). The germline V and J ends were trimmed by 7 bases and 2 bases, with 17 bases remaining between them. From germline, CDR1 is SNHLY and CDR2 FYNNEI. The CDR3 spans 15 residues.

The genes are TRBV5-1 and TRBJ1-5; perhaps TRBD1 as D (6 bases). Per germline, CDR1 SGHRS and CDR2 YFSETQ. This CDR3 region has 15 residues. V was trimmed by 0 bases and J by 3 bases, leaving 10 bases between them. The CDR3: CASSLEDSLNQPQHF. The CDR3 DNA reads TGCGCCAGCAGCTTGGAGGACAGCCTCAATCAGCCCCAGCATTTT.

V and J are TRBV25-1 and TRBJ1-6; unclear D gene. Germline values: CDR1 MGHDK, CDR2 SYGVNS. Trimming took 4 bases from V and 7 from J, leaving 8 bases between them. This CDR3 has 13 residues. CDR3 nucleotide sequence: TGTGCCAGCAGTGTAGTCCAGAATTCACCCCTCCACTTT. This gives the protein CASSVVQNSPLHF.

J is TRBJ1-1 and V is TRBV4-1, with TRBD1 matching over 7 bases. CDR3 size: 15 residues. With V trimmed by 5 bases and J by 0 bases, 6 bases remained unmatched. Germline CDR1 MGHRA, CDR2 YSYEKL. The CDR3 DNA is TGCGCCAGCAGCTCCGAGGGGGCTATGAACACTGAAGCTTTCTTT. It encodes CASSSEGAMNTEAFF.